This T cell receptor beta chain originates from a study of Ad26.COV2.S vaccination and SARS-CoV-2 variants. Findings and caveats of the study: Vaccine and placebo recipients had similar non-spike TCR breadth. Greater spike-specific TCR breadth was seen in vaccine recipients than in placebo recipients.

Of note for this clone: Its antigen remains unidentified.

Using immunoSEQ multiplex PCR, the repertoire was profiled, and TCRdb retains in-frame clones only, with some absent. In the table there are about 350,000 clones, roughly 94% of which are singletons. Trimming cost V 0 bases and J 8 bases, with 19 bases left between them. Per germline, CDR1 MNHNY and CDR2 SVGAGI (reference sequence). CDR3 length equals 16 residues. The sequence derives from a human donor who had recovered from COVID-19. Source: peripheral blood, taken after recovery from COVID-19. The chain employs TRBV6-6 and TRBJ1-2; possibly TRBD1 for D (5 bases). The CDR3 sequence is CASSYSSRGSLGGYTF. Here the CDR3 DNA reads TGTGCCAGCAGTTACTCGTCAAGGGGCTCCCTGGGAGGCTACACCTTC.